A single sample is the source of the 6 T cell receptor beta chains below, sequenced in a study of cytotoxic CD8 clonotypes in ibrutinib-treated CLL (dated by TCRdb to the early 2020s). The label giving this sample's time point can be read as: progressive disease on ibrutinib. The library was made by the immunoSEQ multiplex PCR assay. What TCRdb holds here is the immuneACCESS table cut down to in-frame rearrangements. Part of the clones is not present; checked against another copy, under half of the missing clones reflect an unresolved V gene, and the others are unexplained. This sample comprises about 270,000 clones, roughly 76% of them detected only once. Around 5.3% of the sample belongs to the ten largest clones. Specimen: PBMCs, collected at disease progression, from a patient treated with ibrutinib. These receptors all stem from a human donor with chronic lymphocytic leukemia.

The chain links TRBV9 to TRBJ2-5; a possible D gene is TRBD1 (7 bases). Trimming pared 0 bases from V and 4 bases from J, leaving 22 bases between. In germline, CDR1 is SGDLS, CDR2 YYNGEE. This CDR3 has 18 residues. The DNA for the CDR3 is TGTGCCAGCAGCGTAGGTGAGGTCACGACAGGGCGGGGAGAGACCCAGTACTTC. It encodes CASSVGEVTTGRGETQYF.

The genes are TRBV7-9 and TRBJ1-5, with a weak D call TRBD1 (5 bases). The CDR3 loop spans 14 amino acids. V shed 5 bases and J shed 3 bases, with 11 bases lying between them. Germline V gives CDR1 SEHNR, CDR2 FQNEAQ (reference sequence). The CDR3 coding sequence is TGTGCCAGCAGCCACCGGGACTCCAATCAGCCCCAGCATTTT. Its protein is CASSHRDSNQPQHF. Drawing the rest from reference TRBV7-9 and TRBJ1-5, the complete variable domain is DTGVSQNPRHKITKRGQNVTFRCDPISEHNRLYWYRQTLGQGPEFLTYFQNEAQLEKSRLLSDRFSAERPKGSFSTLEIQRTEQGDSAMYLCASSHRDSNQPQHFGDGTRLSIL.

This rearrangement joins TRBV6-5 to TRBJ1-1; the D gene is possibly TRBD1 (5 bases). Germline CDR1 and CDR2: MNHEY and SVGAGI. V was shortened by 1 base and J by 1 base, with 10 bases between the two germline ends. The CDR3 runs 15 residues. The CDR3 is CASSYYSGTNTEAFF. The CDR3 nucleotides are TGTGCCAGCAGTTACTATTCAGGGACGAACACTGAAGCTTTCTTT.

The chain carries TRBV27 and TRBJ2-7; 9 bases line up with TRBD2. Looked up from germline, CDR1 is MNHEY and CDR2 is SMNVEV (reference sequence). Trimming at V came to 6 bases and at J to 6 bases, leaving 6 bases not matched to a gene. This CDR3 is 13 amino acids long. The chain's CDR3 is CASSGGRAVEQYF. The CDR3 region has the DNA TGTGCCAGCAGCGGCGGGAGGGCCGTCGAGCAGTACTTC.

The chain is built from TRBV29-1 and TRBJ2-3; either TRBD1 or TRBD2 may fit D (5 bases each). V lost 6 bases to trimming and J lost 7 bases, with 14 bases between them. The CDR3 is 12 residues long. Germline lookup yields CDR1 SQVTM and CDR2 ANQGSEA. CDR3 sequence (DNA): TGCAGCGTGGGGGAGTTACAAAATACGCAGTATTTT. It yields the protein CSVGELQNTQYF.

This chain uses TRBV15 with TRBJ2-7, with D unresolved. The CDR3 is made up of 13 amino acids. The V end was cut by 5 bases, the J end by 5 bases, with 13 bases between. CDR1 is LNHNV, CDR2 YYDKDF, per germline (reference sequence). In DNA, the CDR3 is TGTGCCACCAGCGCCCTGGTAGTCGACGAGCAGTACTTC. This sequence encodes CATSALVVDEQYF.